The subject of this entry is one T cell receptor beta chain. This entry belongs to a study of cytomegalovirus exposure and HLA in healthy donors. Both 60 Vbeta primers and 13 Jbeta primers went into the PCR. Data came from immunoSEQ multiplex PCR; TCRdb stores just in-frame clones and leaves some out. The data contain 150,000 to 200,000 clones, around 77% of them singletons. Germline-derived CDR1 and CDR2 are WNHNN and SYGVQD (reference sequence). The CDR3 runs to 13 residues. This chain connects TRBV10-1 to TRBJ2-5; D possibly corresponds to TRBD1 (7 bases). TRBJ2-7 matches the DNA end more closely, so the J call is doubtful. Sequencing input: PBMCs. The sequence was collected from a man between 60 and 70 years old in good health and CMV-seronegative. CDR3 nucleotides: TGCGCCAGCCCGGGGGACAGAGTCTACGAGCAGTACTTC. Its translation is CASPGDRVYEQYF.